The 9 T cell receptor beta chains presented below share a single source sample, sequenced in a study of blood T cell repertoires in COVID-19. Only in-frame clones appear in the TCRdb table, and some are missing; sequencing was by immunoSEQ multiplex PCR. This sample has about 230,000 clones; 80% to 90% occur once, and the top ten carry around 10%. The sequencing sample was made of peripheral blood. These receptors all stem from a man in his fifties or sixties with COVID-19, enrolled during active disease.

V is TRBV3-1 (or the pseudogene TRBV3-2) and J is TRBJ1-2, with no clear D. CDR3 size: 11 residues. Per the germline V gene, CDR1 is LGHDT and CDR2 is YNNKEL (reference sequence). Deletions cut 1 base from V and 7 bases from J, with 4 bases between. CDR3 coding DNA: TGTGCCAGCAGCCAAGGGCTTGGCTACACCTTC. It yields the protein CASSQGLGYTF.

The chain has TRBV27 and TRBJ1-5; the match to TRBD1 covers 8 bases. The V gene's germline CDR1 is MNHEY and CDR2 SMNVEV (reference sequence). V lost 5 bases, J lost 7 bases, and 7 bases stayed unmatched. The CDR3 runs to 14 residues. Written as DNA, the CDR3 is TGTGCCAGCAGTCAGGACAGGGCTAAGCAGCCCCAGCATTTT. Its protein is CASSQDRAKQPQHF.

CDR3 coding DNA: TGTGCCAGCAGTCCCGGGACAGGGGGGAATTCACCCCTCCACTTT. Encoded protein: CASSPGTGGNSPLHF. The chain joins TRBV6-5 to TRBJ1-6; 11 bases map to TRBD1. The CDR3 length is 15 residues. The germline gives CDR1 MNHEY, CDR2 SVGAGI. Unmatched junction bases numbered 4, after V lost 5 bases and J lost 7 bases.

Notes on this clone: Other nucleotide sequences from this sample produce the same CDR3. The genes are TRBV30 and TRBJ1-1; 7 positions match TRBD1. The V gene's germline CDR1 is GTSNPN and CDR2 SVGIG (reference sequence). The CDR3 is 13 residues long. The junction had 4 bases not matched to a gene; V was cut back by 2 bases and J by 4 bases. CDR3 in amino acids: CAWSTQGGTEAFF. The DNA of the CDR3 is TGTGCCTGGAGTACCCAGGGGGGCACTGAAGCTTTCTTT.

The J gene is TRBJ2-7, the V gene TRBV5-1; TRBD1 agrees at 8 bases. Losses at the gene ends were 1 base for V and 3 bases for J; bases not matched to a gene: 6. CDR1 and CDR2 from the germline V gene are SGHRS and YFSETQ. The CDR3 spans 15 residues. The CDR3 DNA sequence: TGCGCCAGCAGCTTGTACCGGACAGGGAACTACGAGCAGTACTTC. Residues: CASSLYRTGNYEQYF.

This clone appeared a few times. V and J are TRBV4-2 and TRBJ1-2; 7 nucleotides line up with TRBD1. Germline CDR1 is LGHNA and CDR2 is YNFKEQ. CDR3 length equals 14 residues. With 1 base clipped from V and 4 bases from J, the junction kept 3 bases outside the gene matches. CDR3 region: CASSQVQGSYGYTF. The DNA for the CDR3 is TGTGCCAGCAGCCAAGTACAGGGGAGCTATGGCTACACCTTC.

The rearrangement uses TRBV2 and TRBJ2-7; D is perhaps TRBD1 (5 bases). The V gene lost 6 bases and the J gene lost 0 bases, with 9 bases spanning the gap. CDR1 SNHLY and CDR2 FYNNEI come from the germline V gene. This CDR3 contains 13 residues. CDR3 sequence: CASSIRVSYEQYF. As DNA, the CDR3 is TGTGCCAGCAGCATCAGGGTCTCCTACGAGCAGTACTTC.

This chain joins TRBV19 and TRBJ2-3; 9 bases fit TRBD1. Germline V CDR1 and CDR2: LNHDA, SQIVND (reference sequence). This CDR3 spans 14 amino acids. V gave up 3 bases and J gave up 4 bases; unmatched junction bases: 2. CDR3 DNA sequence: TGTGCCAGTAGTATTCGACAGGGGGCAGATACGCAGTATTTT. This gives the protein CASSIRQGADTQYF.

With respect to this clone: The same CDR3 is also encoded by other DNA sequences in this sample. The chain links TRBV2 to TRBJ2-2; 9 bases fit TRBD1. The V gene's germline CDR1 is SNHLY and CDR2 FYNNEI. There are 15 residues in the CDR3. J gave up 1 base and V 4 bases, and 1 base lay outside the gene matches. The CDR3, as DNA: TGTGCCAGCAGTGGACAGGGGGGGAACACCGGGGAGCTGTTTTTT. Translating it yields CASSGQGGNTGELFF.